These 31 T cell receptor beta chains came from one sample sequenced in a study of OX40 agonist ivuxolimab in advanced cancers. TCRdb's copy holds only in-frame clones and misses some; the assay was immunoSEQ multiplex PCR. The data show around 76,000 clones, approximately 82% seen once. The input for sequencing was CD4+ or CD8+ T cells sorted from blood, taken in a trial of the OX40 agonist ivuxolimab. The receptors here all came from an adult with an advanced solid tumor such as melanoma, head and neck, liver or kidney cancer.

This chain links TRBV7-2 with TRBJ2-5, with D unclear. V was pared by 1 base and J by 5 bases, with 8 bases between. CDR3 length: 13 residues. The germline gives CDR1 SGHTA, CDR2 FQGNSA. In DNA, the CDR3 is TGTGCCAGCAGCTTAGTACTGGGGGAGACCCAGTACTTC. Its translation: CASSLVLGETQYF. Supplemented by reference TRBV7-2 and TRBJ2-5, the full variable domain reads GAGVSQSPSNKVTEKGKDVELRCDPISGHTALYWYRQSLGQGLEFLIYFQGNSAPDKSGLPSDRFSAERTGGSVSTLTIQRTQQEDSAVYLCASSLVLGETQYFGPGTRLLVL.

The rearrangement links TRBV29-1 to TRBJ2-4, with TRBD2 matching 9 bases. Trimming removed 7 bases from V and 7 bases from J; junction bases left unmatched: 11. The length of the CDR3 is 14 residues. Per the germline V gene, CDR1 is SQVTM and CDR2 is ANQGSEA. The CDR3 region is CSGSLSGGMNIQYF. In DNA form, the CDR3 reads TGCAGCGGTAGTCTGAGCGGGGGGATGAACATTCAGTACTTC. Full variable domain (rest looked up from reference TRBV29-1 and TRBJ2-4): SAVISQKPSRDICQRGTSLTIQCQVDSQVTMMFWYRQQPGQSLTLIATANQGSEATYESGFVIDKFPISRPNLTFSTLTVSNMSPEDSSIYLCSGSLSGGMNIQYFGAGTRLSVL.

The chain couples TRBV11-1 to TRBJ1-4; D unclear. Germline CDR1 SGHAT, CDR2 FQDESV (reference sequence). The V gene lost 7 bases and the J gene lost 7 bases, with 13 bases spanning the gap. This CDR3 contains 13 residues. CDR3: CASNKGEGEKLFF. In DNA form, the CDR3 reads TGTGCCAGCAACAAGGGCGAGGGTGAAAAACTGTTTTTT.

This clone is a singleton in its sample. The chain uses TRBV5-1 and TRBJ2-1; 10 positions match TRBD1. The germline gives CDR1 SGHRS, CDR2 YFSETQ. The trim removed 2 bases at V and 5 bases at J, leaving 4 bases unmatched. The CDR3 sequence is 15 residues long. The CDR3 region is CASSFLGQGNNEQFF. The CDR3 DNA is TGCGCCAGCAGCTTCCTGGGACAGGGGAACAATGAGCAGTTCTTC.

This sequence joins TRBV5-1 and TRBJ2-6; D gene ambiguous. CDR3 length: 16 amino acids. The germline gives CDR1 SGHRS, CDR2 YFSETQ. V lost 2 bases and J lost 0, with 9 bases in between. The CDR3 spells CASSFGVSSGANVLTF. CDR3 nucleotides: TGCGCCAGCAGCTTTGGGGTGTCCTCTGGGGCCAACGTCCTGACTTTC.

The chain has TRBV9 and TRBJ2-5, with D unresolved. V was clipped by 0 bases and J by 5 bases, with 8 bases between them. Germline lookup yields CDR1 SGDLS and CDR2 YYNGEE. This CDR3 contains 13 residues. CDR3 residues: CASSVGVGETQYF. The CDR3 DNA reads TGTGCCAGCAGCGTAGGGGTCGGCGAGACCCAGTACTTC.

This chain's CDR3 is CATRSTGTGVGEQYF. The CDR3 DNA is TGTGCCACCAGGTCTACCGGGACAGGGGTTGGCGAGCAGTACTTC. The chain is built from TRBV15 and TRBJ2-5, with 10 nucleotides matching TRBD1. The J call is doubtful: the DNA matches TRBJ2-7 better. The CDR3 runs 15 residues. Germline values: CDR1 LNHNV, CDR2 YYDKDF (reference sequence).

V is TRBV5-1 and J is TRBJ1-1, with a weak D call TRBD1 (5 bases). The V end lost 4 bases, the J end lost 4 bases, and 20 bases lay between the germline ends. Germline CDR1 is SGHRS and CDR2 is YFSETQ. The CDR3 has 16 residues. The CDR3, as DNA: TGCGCCAGCAGCCCTGGTCCCGGGGGAGTAAGCACTGAAGCTTTCTTT. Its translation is CASSPGPGGVSTEAFF. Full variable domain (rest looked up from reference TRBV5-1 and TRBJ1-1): KAGVTQTPRYLIKTRGQQVTLSCSPISGHRSVSWYQQTPGQGLQFLFEYFSETQRNKGNFPGRFSGRQFSNSRSEMNVSTLELGDSALYLCASSPGPGGVSTEAFFGQGTRLTVV.

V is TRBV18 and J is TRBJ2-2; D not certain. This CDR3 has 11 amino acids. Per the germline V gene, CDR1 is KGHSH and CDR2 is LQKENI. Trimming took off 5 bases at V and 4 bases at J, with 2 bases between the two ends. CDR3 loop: CASSVTGELFF. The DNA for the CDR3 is TGTGCCAGCTCAGTCACCGGGGAGCTGTTTTTT.

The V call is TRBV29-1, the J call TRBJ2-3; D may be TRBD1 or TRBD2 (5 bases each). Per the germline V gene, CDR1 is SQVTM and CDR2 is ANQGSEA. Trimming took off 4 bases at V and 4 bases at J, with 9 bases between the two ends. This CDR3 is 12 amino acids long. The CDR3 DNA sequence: TGCAGCGTTGGGGGGATTCCAGATACGCAGTATTTT. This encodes CSVGGIPDTQYF.

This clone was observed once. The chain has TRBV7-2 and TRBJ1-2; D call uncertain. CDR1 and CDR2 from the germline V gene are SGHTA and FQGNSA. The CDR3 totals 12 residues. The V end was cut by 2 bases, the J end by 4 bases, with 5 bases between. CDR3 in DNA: TGTGCCAGCAGCTTAAGTAGCTATGGCTACACCTTC. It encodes CASSLSSYGYTF.

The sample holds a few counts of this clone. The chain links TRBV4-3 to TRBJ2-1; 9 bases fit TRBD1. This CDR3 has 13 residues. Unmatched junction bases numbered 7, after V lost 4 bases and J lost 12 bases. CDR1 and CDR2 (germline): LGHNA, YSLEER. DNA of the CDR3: TGCGCCAGCAGCCTCGACAGGGGGTGGGGGCAGTTCTTC. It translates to CASSLDRGWGQFF.

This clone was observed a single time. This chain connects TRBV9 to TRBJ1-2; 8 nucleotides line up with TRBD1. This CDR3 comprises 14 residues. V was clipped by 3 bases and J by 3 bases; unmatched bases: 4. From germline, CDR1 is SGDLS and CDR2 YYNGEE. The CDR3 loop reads CASSEGQGYYGYTF. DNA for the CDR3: TGTGCCAGCAGCGAAGGACAGGGATACTATGGCTACACCTTC.

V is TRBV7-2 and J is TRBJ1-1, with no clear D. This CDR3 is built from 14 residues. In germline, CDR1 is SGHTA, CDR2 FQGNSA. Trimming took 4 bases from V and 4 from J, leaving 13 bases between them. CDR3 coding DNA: TGTGCCAGCAGCTCCTCCCGGACGGCCACTGAAGCTTTCTTT. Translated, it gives CASSSSRTATEAFF.

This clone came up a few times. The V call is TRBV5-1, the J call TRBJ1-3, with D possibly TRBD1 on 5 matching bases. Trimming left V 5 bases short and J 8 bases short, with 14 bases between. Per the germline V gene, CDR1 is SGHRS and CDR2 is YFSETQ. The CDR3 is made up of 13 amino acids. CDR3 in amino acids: CASSEQGVDTIYF. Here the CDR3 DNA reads TGCGCCAGCAGTGAGCAGGGCGTGGACACCATATATTTT.

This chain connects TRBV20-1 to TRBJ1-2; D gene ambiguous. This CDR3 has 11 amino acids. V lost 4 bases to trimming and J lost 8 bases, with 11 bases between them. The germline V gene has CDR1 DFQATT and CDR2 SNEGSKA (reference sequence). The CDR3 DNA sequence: TGCAGTGCTAAAGACGGACCCGGCTACACCTTC. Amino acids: CSAKDGPGYTF.

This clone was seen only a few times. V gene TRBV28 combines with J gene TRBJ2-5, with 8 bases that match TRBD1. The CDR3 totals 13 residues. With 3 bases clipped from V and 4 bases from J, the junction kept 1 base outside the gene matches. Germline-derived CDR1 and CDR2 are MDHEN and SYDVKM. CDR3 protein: CASSFQGAETQYF. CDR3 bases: TGTGCCAGCAGTTTTCAGGGGGCAGAGACCCAGTACTTC.

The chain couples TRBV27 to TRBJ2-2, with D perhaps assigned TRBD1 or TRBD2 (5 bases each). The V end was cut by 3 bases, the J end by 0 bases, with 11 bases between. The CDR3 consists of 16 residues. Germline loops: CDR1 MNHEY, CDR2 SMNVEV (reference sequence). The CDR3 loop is CASSFFGTANTGELFF. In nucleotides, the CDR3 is TGTGCCAGCAGTTTCTTTGGGACGGCGAACACCGGGGAGCTGTTTTTT.

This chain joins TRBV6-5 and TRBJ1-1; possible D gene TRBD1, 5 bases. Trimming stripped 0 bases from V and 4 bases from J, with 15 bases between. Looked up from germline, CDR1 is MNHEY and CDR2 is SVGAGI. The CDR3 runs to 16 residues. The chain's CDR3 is CASSYSTRGPGTEAFF. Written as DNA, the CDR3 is TGTGCCAGCAGTTACTCGACAAGGGGTCCGGGCACTGAAGCTTTCTTT.

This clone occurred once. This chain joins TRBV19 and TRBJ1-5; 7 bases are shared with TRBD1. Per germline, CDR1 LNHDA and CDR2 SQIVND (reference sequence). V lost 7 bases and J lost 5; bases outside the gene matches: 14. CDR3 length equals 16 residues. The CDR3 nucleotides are TGTGCCAGTATCCGATCGAGGGGGCGAGGGGATCAGCCCCAGCATTTT. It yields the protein CASIRSRGRGDQPQHF.

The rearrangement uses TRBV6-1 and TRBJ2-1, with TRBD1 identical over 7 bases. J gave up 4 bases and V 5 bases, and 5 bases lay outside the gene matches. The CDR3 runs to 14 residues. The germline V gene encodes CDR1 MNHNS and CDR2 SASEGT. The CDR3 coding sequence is TGTGCCAGCAGTCCTTTGGACAGGTACAATGAGCAGTTCTTC. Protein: CASSPLDRYNEQFF.

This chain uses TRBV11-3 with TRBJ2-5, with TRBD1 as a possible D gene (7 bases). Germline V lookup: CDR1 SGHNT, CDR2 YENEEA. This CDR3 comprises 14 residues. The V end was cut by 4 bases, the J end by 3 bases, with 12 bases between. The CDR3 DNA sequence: TGTGCCAGCAGCTCTGGAGGGGGCGAAGAGACCCAGTACTTC. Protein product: CASSSGGGEETQYF.

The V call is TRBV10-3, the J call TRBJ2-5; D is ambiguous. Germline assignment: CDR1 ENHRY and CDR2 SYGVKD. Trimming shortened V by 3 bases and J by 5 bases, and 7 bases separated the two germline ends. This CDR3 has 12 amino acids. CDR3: CAISDARETQYF. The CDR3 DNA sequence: TGTGCCATCAGTGATGCGAGGGAGACCCAGTACTTC.

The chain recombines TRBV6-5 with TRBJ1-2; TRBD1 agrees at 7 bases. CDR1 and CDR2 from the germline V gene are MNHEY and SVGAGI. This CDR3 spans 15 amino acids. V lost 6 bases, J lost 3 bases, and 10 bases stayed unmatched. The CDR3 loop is CASSRSSTGDYGYTF. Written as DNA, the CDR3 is TGTGCCAGCAGCAGGTCTTCTACAGGGGACTATGGCTACACCTTC.

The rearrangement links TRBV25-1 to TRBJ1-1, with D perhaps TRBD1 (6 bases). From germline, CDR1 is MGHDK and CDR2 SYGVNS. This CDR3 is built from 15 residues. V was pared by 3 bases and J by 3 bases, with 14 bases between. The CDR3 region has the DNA TGTGCCAGCAGTGATTCCGGCAGGGGAGACACTGAAGCTTTCTTT. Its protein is CASSDSGRGDTEAFF.

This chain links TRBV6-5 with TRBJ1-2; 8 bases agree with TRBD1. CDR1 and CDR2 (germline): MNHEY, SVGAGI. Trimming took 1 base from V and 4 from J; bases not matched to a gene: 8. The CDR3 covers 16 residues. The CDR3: CASSYWSGGDFYGYTF. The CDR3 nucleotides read TGTGCCAGCAGTTACTGGTCAGGGGGCGACTTCTATGGCTACACCTTC.

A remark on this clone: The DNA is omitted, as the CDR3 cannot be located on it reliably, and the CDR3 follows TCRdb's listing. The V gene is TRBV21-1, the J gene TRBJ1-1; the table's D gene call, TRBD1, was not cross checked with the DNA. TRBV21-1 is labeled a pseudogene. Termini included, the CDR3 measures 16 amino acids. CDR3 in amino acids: CASSKNRVGGGTEAFF.

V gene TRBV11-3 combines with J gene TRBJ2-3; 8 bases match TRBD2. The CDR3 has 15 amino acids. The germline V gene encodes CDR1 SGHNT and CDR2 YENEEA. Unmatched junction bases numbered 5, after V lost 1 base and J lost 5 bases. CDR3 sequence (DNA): TGTGCCAGCAGCTTAGGTAGCGGGGAAGAAGATACGCAGTATTTT. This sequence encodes CASSLGSGEEDTQYF.

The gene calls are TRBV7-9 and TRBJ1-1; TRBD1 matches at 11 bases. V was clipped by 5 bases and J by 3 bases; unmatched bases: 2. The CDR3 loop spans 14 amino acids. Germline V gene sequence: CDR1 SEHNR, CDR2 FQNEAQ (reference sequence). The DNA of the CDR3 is TGTGCCAGCAGCCCGGGACAGGGGGACACTGAAGCTTTCTTT. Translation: CASSPGQGDTEAFF. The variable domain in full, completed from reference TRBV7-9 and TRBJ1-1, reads DTGVSQNPRHKITKRGQNVTFRCDPISEHNRLYWYRQTLGQGPEFLTYFQNEAQLEKSRLLSDRFSAERPKGSFSTLEIQRTEQGDSAMYLCASSPGQGDTEAFFGQGTRLTVV.

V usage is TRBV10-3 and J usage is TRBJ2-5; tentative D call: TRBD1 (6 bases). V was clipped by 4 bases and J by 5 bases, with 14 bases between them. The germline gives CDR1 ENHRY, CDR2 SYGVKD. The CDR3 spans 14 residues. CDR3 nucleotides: TGTGCCATCAGTGGGACAGAAATAGGGGAGACCCAGTACTTC. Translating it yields CAISGTEIGETQYF.

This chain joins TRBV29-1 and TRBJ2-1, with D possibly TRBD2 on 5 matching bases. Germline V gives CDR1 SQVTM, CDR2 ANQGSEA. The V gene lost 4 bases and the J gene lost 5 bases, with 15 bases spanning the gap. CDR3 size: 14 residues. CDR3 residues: CSVVDYRMDNEQFF. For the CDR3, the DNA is TGCAGCGTTGTAGACTACCGGATGGACAATGAGCAGTTCTTC.